The 21 T cell receptor beta chains reported below all come from one sample, sequenced in a study of OX40 agonist ivuxolimab in advanced cancers. Libraries were prepared by immunoSEQ multiplex PCR; TCRdb keeps only in-frame clonotypes and omits some of them. The sample has 130,000 or so clones; just under 95% are singletons. This specimen consisted of CD4+ or CD8+ T cells sorted from blood, obtained in a trial of the OX40 agonist ivuxolimab. The receptors were sampled from an adult with an advanced solid tumor such as melanoma, head and neck, liver or kidney cancer.

V is TRBV7-9 and J is TRBJ2-7, with D hard to call. The germline V gene has CDR1 SEHNR and CDR2 FQNEAQ (reference sequence). V gave up 1 base and J gave up 4 bases, with 8 bases separating them. The CDR3 sequence is 13 residues long. CDR3 sequence reads: CASSLVTEYEQYF. CDR3 sequence (DNA): TGTGCCAGCAGCTTAGTAACCGAATACGAGCAGTACTTC.

CDR3 protein: CASSQAPTGVYEQYF. CDR3 nucleotides: TGCGCCAGCAGCCAAGCACCGACAGGGGTGTACGAGCAGTACTTC. The rearrangement uses TRBV4-1 and TRBJ2-7; 8 nucleotides agree with TRBD1. The CDR3 has 15 amino acids. CDR1 and CDR2 (germline): MGHRA, YSYEKL. The trim removed 1 base at V and 4 bases at J, leaving 6 bases unmatched.

The chain joins TRBV25-1 to TRBJ1-1; D may be TRBD1 (6 bases). Deletions cut 2 bases from V and 3 bases from J, with 10 bases between. CDR1 and CDR2 from the germline V gene are MGHDK and SYGVNS. CDR3 size: 14 residues. The CDR3 DNA reads as TGTGCCAGCAGTGAACAGGGGCTAGACACTGAAGCTTTCTTT. Translating gives CASSEQGLDTEAFF.

The genes are TRBV28 and TRBJ1-2; D might be TRBD1 (5 bases). The CDR3 is 14 residues long. The V end lost 3 bases, the J end lost 4 bases, and 12 bases lay between the germline ends. CDR1 and CDR2 from the germline V gene are MDHEN and SYDVKM. The CDR3 sequence: CASSFSAGGYGYTF. In DNA form, the CDR3 reads TGTGCCAGCAGTTTCTCGGCCGGGGGCTATGGCTACACCTTC.

In this sample, this clone turned up once. The chain carries TRBV10-3 and TRBJ1-2, with D perhaps matching TRBD1 (5 bases). V lost 7 bases and J lost 1, with 16 bases in between. From germline, CDR1 is ENHRY and CDR2 SYGVKD. The CDR3 is 15 residues long. CDR3 protein: CAITWGPEDNYGYTF. CDR3 DNA sequence: TGTGCCATCACTTGGGGACCGGAGGATAACTATGGCTACACCTTC.

The rearrangement joins TRBV7-8 to TRBJ1-1; unclear D gene. Germline V gene sequence: CDR1 SGHVS, CDR2 FQNEAQ. V lost 5 bases and J lost 5, with 18 bases in between. This CDR3 is built from 15 residues. CDR3 residues: CASSPRVSRRTEAFF. The CDR3 DNA follows: TGTGCCAGCAGCCCGCGGGTCTCAAGAAGGACTGAAGCTTTCTTT. The whole variable domain, remainder taken from reference TRBV7-8 and TRBJ1-1, is GAGVSQSPRYKVAKRGQDVALRCDPISGHVSLFWYQQALGQGPEFLTYFQNEAQLDKSGLPSDRFFAERPEGSVSTLKIQRTQQEDSAVYLCASSPRVSRRTEAFFGQGTRLTVV.

The chain has TRBV28 and TRBJ1-6; no definite D call. This CDR3 comprises 12 residues. Germline values: CDR1 MDHEN, CDR2 SYDVKM. V dropped 6 bases and J dropped 8 bases, with 8 bases sitting between them. In nucleotides, the CDR3 is TGTGCCAGCAGCCCCGCGGATTCACCCCTCCACTTT. Its translation: CASSPADSPLHF.

The DNA of the CDR3 is TGTGCCAGCAGCTTAGTTGGAGCCGCCAAAAACATTCAGTACTTC. Its translation: CASSLVGAAKNIQYF. This chain links TRBV7-9 with TRBJ2-4; no reliable D call. The CDR3 length is 15 residues. Trimming took 1 base from V and 1 from J, leaving 8 bases between them. CDR1 SEHNR and CDR2 FQNEAQ come from the germline V gene (reference sequence).

This clone occurred a few times. The V call is TRBV18, the J call TRBJ1-2; 9 bases match TRBD1. The CDR3 is 14 residues long. Trimming removed 2 bases from V and 8 bases from J; junction bases left unmatched: 6. CDR1 and CDR2 (germline): KGHSH, LQKENI. The CDR3 DNA reads TGTGCCAGCTCACCAGGGACAGGGCCAGAAGGCTACACCTTC. It codes for CASSPGTGPEGYTF.

V and J are TRBV9 and TRBJ2-1; TRBD2 agrees at 9 bases. Per the germline V gene, CDR1 is SGDLS and CDR2 is YYNGEE. The CDR3 consists of 16 residues. J lost 2 bases, V lost 0 bases, and 3 bases had no gene match. As DNA, the CDR3 is TGTGCCAGCAGCGTAGCGGGCGGGGGGGCCTACAATGAGCAGTTCTTC. This encodes CASSVAGGGAYNEQFF. The variable domain in full, with the rest retrieved from reference TRBV9 and TRBJ2-1, is DSGVTQTPKHLITATGQRVTLRCSPRSGDLSVYWYQQSLDQGLQFLIQYYNGEERAKGNILERFSAQQFPDLHSELNLSSLELGDSALYFCASSVAGGGAYNEQFFGPGTRLTVL.

This chain uses TRBV14 with TRBJ2-3; TRBD2 matches at 10 bases. The V gene end was trimmed by 4 bases and the J gene end by 2 bases; junction bases not matched to a gene: 6. Per germline, CDR1 SGHDN and CDR2 FVKESK. This CDR3 has 16 residues. CDR3 in DNA: TGTGCCAGCAGCCGATTAGCGGGGGGAAACACAGATACGCAGTATTTT. The encoded protein is CASSRLAGGNTDTQYF. The variable domain in full, completed from reference TRBV14 and TRBJ2-3, reads EAGVTQFPSHSVIEKGQTVTLRCDPISGHDNLYWYRRVMGKEIKFLLHFVKESKQDESGMPNNRFLAERTGGTYSTLKVQPAELEDSGVYFCASSRLAGGNTDTQYFGPGTRLTVL.

This chain joins TRBV2 and TRBJ1-3; D possibly corresponds to TRBD1 (5 bases). CDR3 length: 13 amino acids. CDR1 SNHLY and CDR2 FYNNEI come from the germline V gene. Trimming removed 8 bases at V and 9 bases at J, with 17 bases between. DNA of the CDR3: TGTGCCAGCTGCCGGGGGATGTGGGGCACCATATATTTT. It codes for CASCRGMWGTIYF.

This clone was seen a single time. The chain combines TRBV10-1 with TRBJ1-5, with D unresolved. V lost 2 bases, J lost 4 bases, and 6 bases lay in between. This CDR3 region has 13 residues. In germline, CDR1 is WNHNN, CDR2 SYGVQD (reference sequence). CDR3 loop: CASSETQNQPQHF. CDR3 sequence (DNA): TGCGCCAGCAGTGAGACCCAAAATCAGCCCCAGCATTTT.

V is TRBV7-6 and J is TRBJ1-3; unclear D gene. The CDR3 is made up of 21 amino acids. Germline V gene sequence: CDR1 SGHVS, CDR2 FNYEAQ. V was pared by 0 bases and J by 0 bases, with 24 bases between. CDR3 bases: TGTGCCAGCAGCTTAGCGTCGGCAGGCCGAGACTTACTCAACTCTGGAAACACCATATATTTT. This sequence encodes CASSLASAGRDLLNSGNTIYF.

The J gene is TRBJ2-5, the V gene TRBV28; D is undetermined. In germline, CDR1 is MDHEN, CDR2 SYDVKM. The V and J ends lost 6 bases and 4 bases respectively, with 15 bases between them. The CDR3 runs 14 residues. CDR3 nucleotides: TGTGCCAGCAGCCTCGCTAGGGCTGGAGAGACCCAGTACTTC. Its protein product is CASSLARAGETQYF. Drawing the rest from reference TRBV28 and TRBJ2-5, the complete variable domain is DVKVTQSSRYLVKRTGEKVFLECVQDMDHENMFWYRQDPGLGLRLIYFSYDVKMKEKGDIPEGYSVSREKKERFSLILESASTNQTSMYLCASSLARAGETQYFGPGTRLLVL.

The chain links TRBV4-3 to TRBJ1-2, with D uncertain. CDR3 length: 13 amino acids. V lost 6 bases, J lost 3 bases, and 11 bases lay in between. Per the germline V gene, CDR1 is LGHNA and CDR2 is YSLEER. In nucleotides, the CDR3 is TGCGCCAGCAGGGGGAATCTGGACTATGGCTACACCTTC. Translation gives CASRGNLDYGYTF.

The chain uses TRBV5-1 and TRBJ1-3; D remains ambiguous. Germline V lookup: CDR1 SGHRS, CDR2 YFSETQ. This CDR3 is 15 amino acids long. Trimming pared 2 bases from V and 0 bases from J, leaving 9 bases between. This chain's CDR3 is CASSLGVTSGNTIYF. The CDR3 nucleotides read TGCGCCAGCAGCTTAGGTGTCACCTCTGGAAACACCATATATTTT.

The genes are TRBV16 and TRBJ1-1; the D gene is possibly TRBD1 (6 bases). This CDR3 region has 17 residues. The ends were cut back, 4 bases at V and 3 bases at J, with 21 bases in the middle. Germline V gene data show CDR1 as KGHSY and CDR2 as FQNENV. The CDR3 DNA follows: TGTGCCAGCAGCCCTGGAGGGGGGCAAATGGTGGACACTGAAGCTTTCTTT. Translation gives CASSPGGGQMVDTEAFF.

The J gene is TRBJ2-7, the V gene TRBV28; D perhaps matches TRBD2 (7 bases). Germline loops: CDR1 MDHEN, CDR2 SYDVKM. With 3 bases removed from V and 6 bases from J, the gap between germline ends came to 18 bases. The CDR3 spans 15 residues. The CDR3 spells CASSLGGGAFREQYF. As DNA, the CDR3 is TGTGCCAGCAGTTTGGGGGGGGGCGCGTTCCGCGAGCAGTACTTC.

This sequence joins TRBV6-6 and TRBJ1-4; 7 nucleotides line up with TRBD1. This CDR3 has 15 amino acids. V was pared by 2 bases and J by 8 bases, with 8 bases of the junction left unmatched. Germline CDR1 is MNHNY and CDR2 is SVGAGI (reference sequence). CDR3 region: CASSYPGQVEEKLFF. In nucleotides, the CDR3 is TGTGCCAGCAGTTACCCCGGACAGGTAGAAGAAAAACTGTTTTTT.

This rearrangement joins TRBV27 to TRBJ1-2, with D perhaps matching TRBD1 (5 bases). Germline CDR1 reads MNHEY; CDR2 reads SMNVEV (reference sequence). The CDR3 contains 14 residues. V was pared by 8 bases and J by 1 base, with 14 bases between. The CDR3 DNA is TGTGCCAGCGGTGACAGTCCGCATAACTATGGCTACACCTTC. It yields the protein CASGDSPHNYGYTF.